Shown below are 8 T cell receptor beta chains from a single sample sequenced in a study of blood T cell repertoires in COVID-19. Sequencing was performed with immunoSEQ multiplex PCR; in TCRdb, only in-frame clones are kept and a portion is missing. Among 45,000 to 55,000 clones, around 87% were seen once, and the ten largest hold less than 9%. The sample taken for sequencing was peripheral blood. The receptors originated from a man in his fifties or sixties with active COVID-19.

This clone was observed once. This chain joins TRBV27 and TRBJ1-1, with D perhaps matching TRBD1 (5 bases). V lost 4 bases and J 4 bases, leaving 10 bases between the germline ends. The CDR3 is 13 amino acids. Germline-derived CDR1 and CDR2 are MNHEY and SMNVEV (reference sequence). CDR3 region: CASSSGWSTEAFF. CDR3 nucleotide sequence: TGTGCCAGCAGTTCAGGGTGGAGCACTGAAGCTTTCTTT.

This chain uses TRBV7-2 with TRBJ1-5; 7 bases map to TRBD1. The ends lost 3 bases at V and 1 base at J; junction bases unmatched: 6. Germline V CDR1 and CDR2: SGHTA, FQGNSA. The CDR3 extends over 16 amino acids. CDR3 sequence (DNA): TGTGCCAGCAGCTTCATGACAGGGCACAGCAATCAGCCCCAGCATTTT. Protein sequence: CASSFMTGHSNQPQHF.

This chain connects TRBV5-1 to TRBJ2-3; 9 nucleotides agree with TRBD2. After removal of 2 bases from V and 3 bases from J, the junction contained 10 bases not matched to a gene. The germline gives CDR1 SGHRS, CDR2 YFSETQ. The CDR3 spans 17 residues. CDR3 in DNA: TGCGCCAGCAGCTTCAAGCTGTTAGCGGGAGCAACAGATACGCAGTATTTT. Translation: CASSFKLLAGATDTQYF. The whole variable domain, remainder taken from reference TRBV5-1 and TRBJ2-3, is KAGVTQTPRYLIKTRGQQVTLSCSPISGHRSVSWYQQTPGQGLQFLFEYFSETQRNKGNFPGRFSGRQFSNSRSEMNVSTLELGDSALYLCASSFKLLAGATDTQYFGPGTRLTVL.

The V call is TRBV11-2, the J call TRBJ2-3; the match to TRBD2 covers 8 bases. The germline V gene encodes CDR1 SGHAT and CDR2 FQNNGV. The CDR3 runs to 16 residues. The V segment lost 2 bases and the J segment 1 base; nucleotides outside the gene matches: 5. CDR3 amino acids: CASSLISGVRTDTQYF. In DNA form, the CDR3 reads TGTGCCAGCAGCTTAATTAGCGGGGTTCGCACAGATACGCAGTATTTT.

The CDR3 nucleotides read TGTGCCAGCAGTCCGGGACAGGGGGGGAGAGATACGCAGTATTTT. This sequence encodes CASSPGQGGRDTQYF. The chain links TRBV9 to TRBJ2-3; 11 positions match TRBD1. Losses at the gene ends were 5 bases for V and 5 bases for J; bases not matched to a gene: 7. Per germline, CDR1 SGDLS and CDR2 YYNGEE. This CDR3 comprises 15 residues.

Only a few counts were recorded for this clone. V usage is TRBV6-5 and J usage is TRBJ2-5, with 7 bases identical to TRBD1. The V and J ends lost 5 bases and 5 bases, in that order; junction bases with no gene match: 5. This CDR3 spans 13 amino acids. Germline CDR1 reads MNHEY; CDR2 reads SVGAGI. Here the CDR3 DNA reads TGTGCCAGCAGTCGGGACAGCGTGGAGACCCAGTACTTC. Protein: CASSRDSVETQYF.

The chain combines TRBV12-3 or TRBV12-4 with TRBJ2-5, with D possibly matching TRBD2 (5 bases). V was trimmed by 6 bases and J by 5 bases, leaving 7 bases between them. This CDR3 has 11 amino acids. CDR3: CASSRGETQYF. In DNA form, the CDR3 reads TGTGCCAGCAGCCGAGGGGAGACCCAGTACTTC.

The chain couples TRBV28 to TRBJ1-2; 10 nucleotides match TRBD1. The germline V gene encodes CDR1 MDHEN and CDR2 SYDVKM. The CDR3 has 16 residues. With V trimmed by 6 bases and J by 5 bases, 12 bases remained unmatched. CDR3 in DNA: TGTGCCAGCAGCAAGACAGGGGGCCGCCGGGGATATGGCTACACCTTC. Protein sequence: CASSKTGGRRGYGYTF.